The 9 T cell receptor beta chains given below trace back to one sample, sequenced in a study of blood T cell repertoires in COVID-19. Clones were read by immunoSEQ multiplex PCR, and TCRdb kept only the in-frame ones, dropping some. The table shows about 190,000 clones, with roughly 80% occurring only once. Material for sequencing was peripheral blood. The receptors here all came from a man aged 45-65 years who had recovered from COVID-19.

The chain couples TRBV15 to TRBJ2-1, with 12 bases identical to TRBD1. V lost 0 bases and J lost 15; bases outside the gene matches: 9. Looked up from germline, CDR1 is LNHNV and CDR2 is YYDKDF (reference sequence). CDR3 length: 15 amino acids. CDR3 DNA sequence: TGTGCCACCAGCAGAGATCTAGGGACAGGGGGCTCGGGGTTCTTC. As protein: CATSRDLGTGGSGFF.

The V and J genes are TRBV7-3 and TRBJ2-1, with 11 nucleotides matching TRBD2. The J segment lost 9 bases and the V segment lost 5 bases, leaving 12 bases of the junction unmatched. There are 16 residues in the CDR3. CDR1 and CDR2 (germline): SGHTA, FQGTGA. This CDR3 reads CASSLQPLAGGSEQFF. In nucleotides, the CDR3 is TGTGCCAGCAGCCTCCAGCCCCTAGCGGGAGGAAGTGAGCAGTTCTTC. The variable domain in full, completed from reference TRBV7-3 and TRBJ2-1, reads GAGVSQTPSNKVTEKGKYVELRCDPISGHTALYWYRQSLGQGPEFLIYFQGTGAADDSGLPNDRFFAVRPEGSVSTLKIQRTERGDSAVYLCASSLQPLAGGSEQFFGPGTRLTVL.

This chain uses TRBV3-1 (or the pseudogene TRBV3-2) with TRBJ2-1, with D possibly TRBD2 on 5 matching bases. Germline V CDR1 and CDR2: LGHDT, YNNKEL (reference sequence). With 2 bases removed from V and 6 bases from J, the gap between germline ends came to 8 bases. The length of the CDR3 is 13 residues. This CDR3 is CASSQPSRNEQFF. For the CDR3, the DNA is TGTGCCAGCAGCCAACCTAGCCGCAATGAGCAGTTCTTC.

The chain is built from TRBV18 and TRBJ2-5; 7 nucleotides match TRBD2. J was trimmed by 4 bases and V by 2 bases; bases with no gene match: 10. CDR3 length: 16 residues. Germline V lookup: CDR1 KGHSH, CDR2 LQKENI. CDR3 protein: CASSPFYERGRETQYF. CDR3 bases: TGTGCCAGCTCACCATTTTATGAGCGGGGTAGAGAGACCCAGTACTTC.

This clone was counted once. The chain couples TRBV6-1 to TRBJ2-3; 13 bases map to TRBD2. The CDR3 has 18 amino acids. Germline trimming cut 4 bases from V and 3 bases from J; bases unmatched to any gene: 10. Germline lookup yields CDR1 MNHNS and CDR2 SASEGT. CDR3 sequence (DNA): TGTGCCAGCAGTGCCACTAGCGGGAGGGCGGGTTGGACAGATACGCAGTATTTT. Residues: CASSATSGRAGWTDTQYF.

The sample holds many counts of this clone. This chain links TRBV7-9 with TRBJ2-7, with TRBD1 matching over 7 bases. The CDR3 runs to 14 residues. Trimming at V came to 3 bases and at J to 3 bases, leaving 5 bases not matched to a gene. Germline lookup yields CDR1 SEHNR and CDR2 FQNEAQ (reference sequence). The CDR3 sequence: CASSFRDRVYEQYF. The CDR3 DNA is TGTGCCAGCAGCTTCCGGGACAGAGTCTACGAGCAGTACTTC.

This chain links TRBV5-8 with TRBJ2-3; 9 bases are shared with TRBD2. Trimming cost V 0 bases and J 4 bases; bases outside gene matches: 6. The CDR3 contains 16 residues. Germline CDR1 SGHTS, CDR2 YDEGEE. The CDR3 region has the DNA TGTGCCAGCAGCTTGGATGCGGGAGGGCCATCAGATACGCAGTATTTT. This codes for CASSLDAGGPSDTQYF.

The chain couples TRBV30 to TRBJ2-7, with D unresolved. V was cut by 1 base and J by 0 bases, with 16 bases left in between. Germline CDR1 and CDR2: GTSNPN and SVGIG (reference sequence). The CDR3 length is 16 residues. Here the CDR3 reads CAWSGRYPLSSYEQYF. The CDR3 DNA is TGTGCCTGGAGTGGGAGATATCCTCTTAGCTCCTACGAGCAGTACTTC. The variable domain in full, completed from reference TRBV30 and TRBJ2-7, reads SQTIHQWPATLVQPVGSPLSLECTVEGTSNPNLYWYRQAAGRGLQLLFYSVGIGQISSEVPQNLSASRPQDRQFILSSKKLLLSDSGFYLCAWSGRYPLSSYEQYFGPGTRLTVT.

In this sample, this clone turned up once. CDR3 residues: CAWSVGSSSTDTQYF. Written as DNA, the CDR3 is TGTGCCTGGAGTGTGGGCAGCTCTAGCACAGATACGCAGTATTTT. The chain combines TRBV30 with TRBJ2-3, with D uncertain. This CDR3 contains 15 residues. The V gene's germline CDR1 is GTSNPN and CDR2 SVGIG (reference sequence). V shed 0 bases and J shed 0 bases, with 10 bases lying between them.